The 22 T cell receptor beta chains below were found in one sample sequenced in a study of breast tumors, draining lymph nodes, adjacent tissues. A single record per CDR3 protein comes from TCRdb applying MiXCR to the multiplex PCR reads. The sample records around 150,000 distinct CDR3 sequences, 30% to 35% being singletons. Samples came from axillary lymph nodes draining the breast cancer. The sequencing input was axillary lymph node tissue. These TCRs come from a female donor with breast cancer. Some clones in this sample may be carry-over from other donors' samples.

This clonotype was seen ten or more times. The chain joins TRBV4-1 to TRBJ2-2; D is unclear. Germline CDR1 and CDR2: MGHRA and YSYEKL. Deletions cut 4 bases from V and 3 bases from J, with 12 bases between. The CDR3 has 15 amino acids. CDR3: CASSLSPIYTGELFF. CDR3 DNA: TGCGCCAGCAGCCTATCACCGATATACACCGGGGAGCTGTTTTTT.

This clonotype occurred a few times. A much larger clone lies one base from this, so it may be a read error. The chain links TRBV13 to TRBJ2-7; possibly TRBD2 for D (5 bases). The CDR3 runs 14 residues. Germline-derived CDR1 and CDR2 are PRHDT and FYEKMQ (reference sequence). V shed 5 bases and J shed 4 bases, with 15 bases lying between them. The CDR3 nucleotides read TGTGCCAGCAGCCCACTAGGGAGCAGATACGAGCAGTACTTC. Translated: CASSPLGSRYEQYF.

This clonotype was seen many times. The rearrangement links TRBV5-1 to TRBJ1-4; a possible D gene is TRBD1 (5 bases). Trimming cost V 3 bases and J 8 bases, with 17 bases left between them. The CDR3 length is 15 residues. Looked up from germline, CDR1 is SGHRS and CDR2 is YFSETQ. This CDR3 is CASSYVDSGPEKLFF. As DNA, the CDR3 is TGCGCCAGCAGCTACGTAGACAGTGGACCCGAAAAACTGTTTTTT.

Remarks on this clonotype: One end of the junction varies from germline; a read error may be responsible. CDR3: CASSPNTYEQNF. CDR3 nucleotide sequence: TGCGCCAGCAGTCCGAACACCTACGAGCAGAACTTC. The V gene is TRBV10-1, the J gene TRBJ2-7; D unresolved. Germline-derived CDR1 and CDR2 are WNHNN and SYGVQD (reference sequence). This CDR3 comprises 12 residues.

This clonotype was seen repeatedly, ten times or more. The CDR3 reads CASSPLGAGGKRTDTQYF. CDR3 DNA sequence: TGCGCCAGCAGCCCCCTGGGGGCAGGGGGCAAGAGGACAGATACGCAGTATTTT. J is TRBJ2-3 and V is TRBV5-1, with TRBD1 matching 8 bases. Germline assignment: CDR1 SGHRS and CDR2 YFSETQ. V gave up 4 bases and J gave up 3 bases; unmatched junction bases: 16. There are 18 residues in the CDR3.

This clonotype was recorded many times. The chain couples TRBV27 to TRBJ1-2, with TRBD1 identical over 9 bases. With V trimmed by 6 bases and J by 4 bases, 12 bases remained unmatched. The CDR3 is 16 residues long. Germline loops: CDR1 MNHEY, CDR2 SMNVEV (reference sequence). The CDR3 loop reads CASSLLGTGKFYGYTF. Here the CDR3 DNA reads TGTGCCAGCAGCCTCCTTGGGACAGGGAAATTCTATGGCTACACCTTC.

Regarding this clonotype: With a much larger clone just one base away, this may be a read error. V is TRBV6-1 and J is TRBJ2-3, with D possibly matching TRBD2 (6 bases). This CDR3 has 13 amino acids. Germline CDR1 MNHNS, CDR2 SASEGT. The CDR3 coding sequence is TGTGCCATCAGTTACCGGGAGACAGATACGCAGTATTTT. Translated: CAISYRETDTQYF.

This clonotype was observed at least ten times. The rearrangement uses TRBV3-2 and TRBJ2-7; TRBD1, the D gene given by the table, was not confirmed from the DNA. TRBV3-2 is a documented pseudogene. The CDR3 is 16 amino acids. DNA of the CDR3: TGTGCCAGCAGCAAAGGTCCCCGGACTGGGAAGGACGAGCAGTACGTC. As protein: CASSKGPRTGKDEQYV.

In the case of this clonotype: A clone one base away is much larger, so this may be a read error. This chain links TRBV11-2 with TRBJ2-7; 8 bases map to TRBD1. This CDR3 is built from 14 residues. The J segment lost 9 bases and the V segment lost 3 bases, leaving 10 bases of the junction unmatched. Looked up from germline, CDR1 is SGHAT and CDR2 is FQNNGV. CDR3 loop: CASSFGQGSRGQYV. The CDR3 DNA sequence: TGTGCCAGCAGCTTCGGACAGGGCTCACGGGGGCAGTACGTC.

This clonotype was seen only once. This rearrangement joins TRBV28 to TRBJ1-2; TRBD1 is a possible D gene (5 bases). The V gene lost 11 bases and the J gene lost 7 bases, with 20 bases spanning the gap. CDR1 is MDHEN, CDR2 SYDVKM, per germline. The CDR3 sequence is 13 residues long. As DNA, the CDR3 is TGTGCCGCCGCCAGGGTGGGGCGCGGTGGCTACACCTTC. Protein sequence: CAAARVGRGGYTF.

As to this clonotype: A much bigger clone sits one base away, suggesting this may be a read error. The chain employs TRBV6-6 and TRBJ2-3, with 9 nucleotides matching TRBD2. Trimming cost V 5 bases and J 5 bases; bases outside gene matches: 14. The V gene's germline CDR1 is MNHNY and CDR2 SVGAGI (reference sequence). The CDR3 runs 17 residues. The CDR3 sequence: CASSHPTGAGGLDTQYF. The CDR3 nucleotides read TGTGCCAGCAGTCATCCCACTGGGGCGGGGGGGCTAGATACGCAGTATTTT.

Ten or more counts support this clonotype. In DNA, the CDR3 is TGTGCCAGCAGTCCCGACTCTGCAGGGGGTCGTGAAAAACTGTTTTTT. Protein: CASSPDSAGGREKLFF. V usage is TRBV6-1 and J usage is TRBJ1-4; TRBD1 matches 7 bases. Trimming cost V 5 bases and J 7 bases; bases outside gene matches: 13. CDR1 and CDR2 from the germline V gene are MNHNS and SASEGT. The length of the CDR3 is 16 residues.

This clonotype was recorded at least ten times. The chain links TRBV19 to TRBJ1-6; 8 positions agree with TRBD1. The junction had 8 bases not matched to a gene; V was cut back by 11 bases and J by 8 bases. Germline V gene lookup returns CDR1 LNHDA and CDR2 SQIVND (reference sequence). The CDR3 spans 13 residues. CDR3 sequence (DNA): TGTGCCTGTTCGGGACAGGTGGATTCACCCCTCCACTTT. Its translation: CACSGQVDSPLHF.

This chain uses TRBV5-7 with TRBJ1-1; no clear D gene. TRBV5-7 is an ORF, with its function uncertain. The CDR3 runs to 15 residues. Deletions cut 4 bases from V and 5 bases from J, with 18 bases between. This CDR3 reads CASSRANSGKTEAFF. Here the CDR3 DNA reads TGTGCCAGCAGCCGGGCGAACTCAGGAAAAACTGAAGCTTTCTTT.

In this sample, this clonotype turned up many times. The gene calls are TRBV29-1 and TRBJ1-2; TRBD1 aligns across 11 bases. This CDR3 contains 13 residues. In germline, CDR1 is SQVTM, CDR2 ANQGSEA. The ends lost 1 base at V and 8 bases at J; junction bases unmatched: 3. The CDR3 DNA reads TGCAGCGTTGAAGGGACAGGGGGCCGGGGCTACACCTTC. Protein product: CSVEGTGGRGYTF.

The chain uses TRBV7-9 and TRBJ2-7; TRBD2 matches at 7 bases. The CDR3 is made up of 17 amino acids. Germline trimming cut 2 bases from V and 6 bases from J; bases unmatched to any gene: 16. The V gene's germline CDR1 is SEHNR and CDR2 FQNEAQ (reference sequence). Here the CDR3 reads CASSLFPSAGVQGEQYF. Here the CDR3 DNA reads TGTGCCAGCAGCTTATTTCCTTCGGCGGGAGTTCAAGGCGAGCAGTACTTC.

Worth noting for this clonotype: This may arise from a read error, as a much more abundant clone is one base away. This chain uses TRBV11-2 with TRBJ2-1; TRBD1 or TRBD2 may be the D gene (6 bases each). This CDR3 is 13 amino acids long. From germline, CDR1 is SGHAT and CDR2 FQNNGV. The CDR3 is CASSGGPYTEQFF. The CDR3 nucleotides are TGTGCCAGCAGCGGGGGGCCGTACACTGAGCAGTTCTTC.

This clonotype showed up many times. The gene calls are TRBV12-3 or TRBV12-4 and TRBJ1-6; no clear D gene. V dropped 3 bases and J dropped 14 bases, with 17 bases sitting between them. This CDR3 spans 14 amino acids. For the CDR3, the DNA is TGTGCCAGCAGTTTTGGCGGGTCACTATCGGCCCTCCACTTT. Translating gives CASSFGGSLSALHF.

The chain couples TRBV28 to TRBJ1-2, with 7 bases aligning to TRBD1. CDR1 is MDHEN, CDR2 SYDVKM, per germline. The CDR3 consists of 13 residues. The V and J ends lost 6 bases and 4 bases, in that order; junction bases with no gene match: 5. In nucleotides, the CDR3 is TGTGCCAGCAGATGGGACAGTACCTATGGCTACACCTTC. This gives the protein CASRWDSTYGYTF.

This clonotype was counted many times. The rearrangement joins TRBV12-3 or TRBV12-4 to TRBJ2-1; no definite D call. The CDR3 extends over 17 amino acids. The V gene lost 6 bases and the J gene lost 3 bases, with 21 bases spanning the gap. CDR3 DNA sequence: TGTGCCAGCAGATTAACCCTCCCGGAACAGAGCTACAATGAGCAGTTCTTC. It yields the protein CASRLTLPEQSYNEQFF.

A note on this clonotype: A much larger clone is a single base away; this may be a read error. The rearrangement links TRBV28 to TRBJ1-5, with D unresolved. CDR1 MDHEN and CDR2 SYDVKM come from the germline V gene. The CDR3 spans 12 residues. V lost 11 bases, J lost 7 bases, and 15 bases lay in between. CDR3 coding DNA: TGTGCCGGCACTACGTCGAACCAGCCCCAGCATTTT. It codes for CAGTTSNQPQHF.

There are many counts of this clonotype. The V call is TRBV5-1, the J call TRBJ2-1; the D is unclear. The CDR3 is 14 amino acids. CDR1 is SGHRS, CDR2 YFSETQ, per germline. The V end was cut by 2 bases, the J end by 3 bases, with 9 bases between. The CDR3 region is CASSFLTYYNEQFF. The CDR3 DNA reads TGCGCCAGCAGCTTCCTAACCTACTACAATGAGCAGTTCTTC.